What follows are 25 T cell receptor beta chains derived from one specimen sequenced in a study of cytomegalovirus exposure and HLA in healthy donors. Primers included in the PCR were 60 Vbeta and 13 Jbeta primers. This table comes from immunoSEQ multiplex PCR, and its TCRdb copy is limited to in-frame clones, with some not included. The sample lists 110,000 to 150,000 clones, less than 85% occurring once. The sample taken for sequencing was PBMCs. The receptors shown here come from a woman aged 55-69 years in good health and CMV-seropositive.

The J gene is TRBJ1-2, the V gene TRBV5-1; D is perhaps TRBD1 (6 bases). Trimming cost V 0 bases and J 8 bases, with 14 bases left between them. CDR3 length: 14 residues. CDR1 SGHRS and CDR2 YFSETQ come from the germline V gene. The CDR3 is CASSLVQGTRGYTF. In nucleotides, the CDR3 is TGCGCCAGCAGCTTGGTACAGGGTACGAGGGGCTACACCTTC. The whole variable domain, filled in from reference TRBV5-1 and TRBJ1-2, reads KAGVTQTPRYLIKTRGQQVTLSCSPISGHRSVSWYQQTPGQGLQFLFEYFSETQRNKGNFPGRFSGRQFSNSRSEMNVSTLELGDSALYLCASSLVQGTRGYTFGSGTRLTVV.

The chain couples TRBV11-3 to TRBJ2-3, with no clear D. V lost 5 bases to trimming and J lost 0 bases, with 3 bases between them. In germline, CDR1 is SGHNT, CDR2 YENEEA. The CDR3 extends over 12 amino acids. CDR3 protein: CASSRSTDTQYF. The CDR3 DNA reads as TGTGCCAGCAGCCGTAGCACAGATACGCAGTATTTT.

This chain links TRBV30 with TRBJ2-2, with TRBD1 matching 10 bases. The CDR3 is 14 amino acids. The germline V gene has CDR1 GTSNPN and CDR2 SVGIG (reference sequence). V trimming: 7 bases; J trimming: 7 bases; junction bases outside the gene matches: 9. In DNA, the CDR3 is TGTGCCTACTCGACAGGGGGCAAGGTCGGGGAGCTGTTTTTT. It encodes CAYSTGGKVGELFF.

The V and J genes are TRBV4-1 and TRBJ1-3; the D gene is possibly TRBD1 (6 bases). This CDR3 has 14 amino acids. Trimming shortened V by 1 base and J by 4 bases, and 8 bases separated the two germline ends. Germline values: CDR1 MGHRA, CDR2 YSYEKL. For the CDR3, the DNA is TGCGCCAGCAGCCAAGGGACAGTAGGAAACACCATATATTTT. This translates into CASSQGTVGNTIYF.

The CDR3 nucleotides are TGTGCCAGCAGTTTAGGGTTTGAGGCCCAGCAGTTCTTC. Encoded protein: CASSLGFEAQQFF. The chain joins TRBV27 to TRBJ2-1; D is undetermined. The germline V and J ends were trimmed by 2 bases and 11 bases, with 13 bases remaining between them. CDR1 and CDR2 (germline): MNHEY, SMNVEV (reference sequence). The CDR3 contains 13 residues.

The genes are TRBV6-1 and TRBJ2-7; TRBD2 matches 12 bases. The germline gives CDR1 MNHNS, CDR2 SASEGT. The CDR3 spans 16 residues. V lost 4 bases to trimming and J lost 0 bases; unmatched junction nucleotides: 4. Here the CDR3 DNA reads TGTGCCAGCAGTGCAGGACTAGCGGGAAGCTCCTACGAGCAGTACTTC. This codes for CASSAGLAGSSYEQYF.

In the case of this clone: The junction differs from germline at one of its ends, possibly a read error. The chain is built from TRBV19 and TRBJ2-5, with 9 positions matching TRBD2. The germline V gene has CDR1 LNHDA and CDR2 SQIVND (reference sequence). This CDR3 has 17 residues. The CDR3 coding sequence is TGTGCCAGTAGCCGTCGGGTCCTAGCGGGGACAAGAGAGGCCCAGTACTTC. Its translation is CASSRRVLAGTREAQYF.

The genes are TRBV7-2 and TRBJ1-4; D not certain. Germline V CDR1 and CDR2: SGHTA, FQGNSA. This CDR3 is built from 14 residues. V lost 1 base to trimming and J lost 0 bases, with 3 bases between them. The DNA for the CDR3 is TGTGCCAGCAGCTTAGTTACAACTAATGAAAAACTGTTTTTT. Protein sequence: CASSLVTTNEKLFF.

The chain recombines TRBV19 with TRBJ1-1; 7 nucleotides align to TRBD1. Trimming at V came to 6 bases and at J to 3 bases, leaving 7 bases not matched to a gene. The germline gives CDR1 LNHDA, CDR2 SQIVND (reference sequence). This CDR3 comprises 14 residues. The CDR3 nucleotides read TGTGCCAGTAGCTACAACAGGGGTGACACTGAAGCTTTCTTT. It codes for CASSYNRGDTEAFF. The entire variable domain, with the rest obtained from reference TRBV19 and TRBJ1-1, is as follows: DGGITQSPKYLFRKEGQNVTLSCEQNLNHDAMYWYRQDPGQGLRLIYYSQIVNDFQKGDIAEGYSVSREKKESFPLTVTSAQKNPTAFYLCASSYNRGDTEAFFGQGTRLTVV.

The chain joins TRBV5-1 to TRBJ1-1; D might be TRBD1 (6 bases). V shed 4 bases and J shed 0 bases, with 16 bases lying between them. The germline gives CDR1 SGHRS, CDR2 YFSETQ. The length of the CDR3 is 16 residues. The DNA for the CDR3 is TGCGCCAGCAGCCGTAACCTACAGGGCCTGAACACTGAAGCTTTCTTT. Its protein product is CASSRNLQGLNTEAFF.

The chain carries TRBV28 and TRBJ1-1; 8 bases align to TRBD1. Trimming removed 1 base from V and 6 bases from J; junction bases left unmatched: 7. Germline V gene sequence: CDR1 MDHEN, CDR2 SYDVKM. The CDR3 runs to 15 residues. CDR3 bases: TGTGCCAGCAGTTTATTCCCAGGGGGCCGTCCTGAAGCTTTCTTT. Amino acid sequence: CASSLFPGGRPEAFF. Together with reference TRBV28 and TRBJ1-1, the CDR3 gives the full variable domain: DVKVTQSSRYLVKRTGEKVFLECVQDMDHENMFWYRQDPGLGLRLIYFSYDVKMKEKGDIPEGYSVSREKKERFSLILESASTNQTSMYLCASSLFPGGRPEAFFGQGTRLTVV.

This clone appeared a few times. This sequence joins TRBV19 and TRBJ1-5; 7 bases are a match to TRBD1. Germline V gene lookup returns CDR1 LNHDA and CDR2 SQIVND (reference sequence). V trimming: 4 bases; J trimming: 7 bases; junction bases outside the gene matches: 7. The CDR3 is 14 amino acids. CDR3 loop: CASSTDRVWQPQHF. The CDR3 nucleotides are TGTGCCAGTAGTACAGACAGGGTTTGGCAGCCCCAGCATTTT.

This chain links TRBV2 with TRBJ2-2; 15 nucleotides align to TRBD2. Germline V gene lookup returns CDR1 SNHLY and CDR2 FYNNEI. The junction had 9 bases not matched to a gene; V was cut back by 5 bases and J by 2 bases. The CDR3 loop spans 19 amino acids. The CDR3 sequence is CASSTGLAGGPSNTGELFF. CDR3 coding DNA: TGTGCCAGCAGTACCGGACTAGCGGGAGGGCCTAGTAACACCGGGGAGCTGTTTTTT.

This rearrangement joins TRBV4-2 to TRBJ1-2; D perhaps matches TRBD1 (6 bases). Germline V gene data show CDR1 as LGHNA and CDR2 as YNFKEQ. Trimming took 0 bases from V and 2 from J, leaving 13 bases between them. This CDR3 contains 16 residues. CDR3 loop: CASSQEGGGGNYGYTF. DNA for the CDR3: TGTGCCAGCAGCCAAGAAGGAGGGGGAGGGAACTATGGCTACACCTTC.

A note on this clone: Other DNA variants within this sample encode the same CDR3. V is TRBV5-1 and J is TRBJ1-2, with a weak D call TRBD1 (6 bases). CDR1 and CDR2 (germline): SGHRS, YFSETQ. Between the trimmed V and J ends, which lost 0 bases and 3 bases, there was a span of 6 bases. This CDR3 comprises 13 residues. The CDR3 coding sequence is TGCGCCAGCAGCTTGGCAGGGGACTATGGCTACACCTTC. Translated, it gives CASSLAGDYGYTF.

This clone was found a few times. The rearrangement links TRBV5-1 to TRBJ2-1; TRBD1 might be the D (6 bases). Trimming pared 5 bases from V and 6 bases from J, leaving 24 bases between. The germline V gene encodes CDR1 SGHRS and CDR2 YFSETQ. The CDR3 is made up of 17 amino acids. CDR3 sequence: CASRPDNLGTKSNEQFF. In DNA, the CDR3 is TGCGCCAGCAGACCGGACAACCTAGGGACAAAGTCCAATGAGCAGTTCTTC.

V is TRBV11-3 and J is TRBJ2-2; no definite D call. The V and J ends lost 5 bases and 0 bases respectively, with 13 bases between them. Looked up from germline, CDR1 is SGHNT and CDR2 is YENEEA. The CDR3 covers 16 residues. CDR3 region: CASSPPSIANTGELFF. Written as DNA, the CDR3 is TGTGCCAGCAGCCCACCGAGCATCGCGAACACCGGGGAGCTGTTTTTT.

The rearrangement uses TRBV9 and TRBJ2-3; 8 bases are shared with TRBD1. CDR3 size: 15 residues. Trimming at V came to 2 bases and at J to 4 bases, leaving 6 bases not matched to a gene. Per germline, CDR1 SGDLS and CDR2 YYNGEE. CDR3 DNA sequence: TGTGCCAGCAGCGTCCAAGACAGGGGTCCAGATACGCAGTATTTT. Its protein is CASSVQDRGPDTQYF.

This clone was seen a single time. The rearrangement joins TRBV11-2 to TRBJ2-7, with TRBD1 identical over 9 bases. Germline loops: CDR1 SGHAT, CDR2 FQNNGV. V shed 2 bases and J 3 bases; nucleotides not matched to a gene: 8. This CDR3 is built from 16 residues. CDR3 sequence: CASSLTGTGIIYEQYF. CDR3 nucleotide sequence: TGTGCCAGCAGCTTAACCGGGACAGGGATCATCTACGAGCAGTACTTC. The full variable domain, its missing parts supplied by reference TRBV11-2 and TRBJ2-7, is EAGVAQSPRYKIIEKRQSVAFWCNPISGHATLYWYQQILGQGPKLLIQFQNNGVVDDSQLPKDRFSAERLKGVDSTLKIQPAKLEDSAVYLCASSLTGTGIIYEQYFGPGTRLTVT.

The J gene is TRBJ2-3, the V gene TRBV29-1; D possibly corresponds to TRBD1 (6 bases). The CDR3 loop spans 12 amino acids. Germline CDR1 reads SQVTM; CDR2 reads ANQGSEA. CDR3 residues: CTGAWSTDTQYF. DNA for the CDR3: TGCACAGGGGCGTGGAGCACAGATACGCAGTATTTT.

The chain joins TRBV27 to TRBJ2-3; 7 bases match TRBD2. CDR3 length: 14 residues. The V gene's germline CDR1 is MNHEY and CDR2 SMNVEV (reference sequence). V was clipped by 3 bases and J by 3 bases; unmatched bases: 3. The CDR3 DNA reads TGTGCCAGCAGTTTCAGCGGGAATACAGATACGCAGTATTTT. Its protein is CASSFSGNTDTQYF.

With respect to this clone: The same CDR3 is also encoded by other DNA sequences in this sample. V usage is TRBV5-1 and J usage is TRBJ2-2; 9 nucleotides match TRBD1. The V and J ends lost 3 bases and 7 bases, in that order; junction bases with no gene match: 4. The length of the CDR3 is 14 residues. Germline V gives CDR1 SGHRS, CDR2 YFSETQ. CDR3 in DNA: TGCGCCAGCAGCTCCGGACAGGGGCGCGGGGAGCTGTTTTTT. Residues: CASSSGQGRGELFF.

The chain carries TRBV28 and TRBJ1-2; no clear D gene. V lost 5 bases, J lost 2 bases, and 12 bases lay in between. Germline lookup yields CDR1 MDHEN and CDR2 SYDVKM. The CDR3 is 14 amino acids. CDR3 in amino acids: CASSPPDINYGYTF. The CDR3 bases are TGTGCCAGCAGTCCCCCAGATATAAACTATGGCTACACCTTC.

V usage is TRBV19 and J usage is TRBJ1-4; TRBD1 matches 7 bases. CDR3 size: 14 residues. The V gene's germline CDR1 is LNHDA and CDR2 SQIVND (reference sequence). The V and J ends lost 7 bases and 5 bases, in that order; junction bases with no gene match: 7. As DNA, the CDR3 is TGTGCCAGTAACCGGGGACAGAAAAATGAAAAACTGTTTTTT. Protein product: CASNRGQKNEKLFF. The full variable domain, its missing parts supplied by reference TRBV19 and TRBJ1-4, is DGGITQSPKYLFRKEGQNVTLSCEQNLNHDAMYWYRQDPGQGLRLIYYSQIVNDFQKGDIAEGYSVSREKKESFPLTVTSAQKNPTAFYLCASNRGQKNEKLFFGSGTQLSVL.

V usage is TRBV5-8 and J usage is TRBJ1-1; no clear D. Trimming took 6 bases from V and 4 from J, leaving 13 bases between them. This CDR3 comprises 13 residues. CDR1 is SGHTS and CDR2 is YDEGEE in the germline V gene. The CDR3 coding sequence is TGTGCCAGCATAACGGGGAGGATCACTGAAGCTTTCTTT. Translating gives CASITGRITEAFF.